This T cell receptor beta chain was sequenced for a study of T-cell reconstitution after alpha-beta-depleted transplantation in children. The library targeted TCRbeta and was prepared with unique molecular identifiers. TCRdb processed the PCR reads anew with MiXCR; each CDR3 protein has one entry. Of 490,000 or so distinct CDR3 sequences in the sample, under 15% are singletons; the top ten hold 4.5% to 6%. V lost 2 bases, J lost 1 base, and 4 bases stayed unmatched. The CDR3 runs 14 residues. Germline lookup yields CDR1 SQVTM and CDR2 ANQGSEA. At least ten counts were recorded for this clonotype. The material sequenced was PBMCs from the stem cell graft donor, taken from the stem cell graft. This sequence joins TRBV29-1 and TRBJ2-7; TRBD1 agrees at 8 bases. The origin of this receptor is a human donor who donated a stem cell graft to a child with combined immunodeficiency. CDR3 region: CSVEITGGSYEQYF. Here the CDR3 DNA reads TGCAGCGTTGAAATAACAGGGGGATCCTACGAGCAGTACTTC.